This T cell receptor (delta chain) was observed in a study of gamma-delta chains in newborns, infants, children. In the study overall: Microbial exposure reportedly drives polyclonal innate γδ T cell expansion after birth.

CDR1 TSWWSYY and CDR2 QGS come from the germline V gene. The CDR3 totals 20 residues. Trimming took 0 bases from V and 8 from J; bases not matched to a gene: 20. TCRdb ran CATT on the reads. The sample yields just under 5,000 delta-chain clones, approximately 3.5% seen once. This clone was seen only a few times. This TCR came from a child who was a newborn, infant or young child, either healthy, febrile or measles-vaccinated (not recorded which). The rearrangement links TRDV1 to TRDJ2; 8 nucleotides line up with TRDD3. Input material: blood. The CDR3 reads CALGELTLLVLGGGSAQLFF. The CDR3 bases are TGTGCTCTTGGGGAACTTACCCTTCTTGTACTGGGGGGAGGTTCGGCACAACTCTTCTTT.